The count of the clone carrying this TCR beta chain is one. The sample belongs to a study of blood T cell repertoires in COVID-19. Study overall: Material from acute and convalescent COVID-19 was sourced from the United States, Italy and Spain. From T cells, B-cell-depleted T cells, or PBMCs came the material, which was cDNA or gDNA.

The CDR3 has 14 residues. CDR1 and CDR2 from the germline V gene are SNHLY and FYNNEI. The ends lost 7 bases at V and 5 bases at J; junction bases unmatched: 9. Per the original data handling: Estimates of nucleated cell counts were drawn from the amplification of reference gene primers. TCRdb's copy holds only in-frame clones and misses some; the assay was immunoSEQ multiplex PCR. D and trimming were read from the DNA, whereas the V and J calls and clone size are those reported in that table. Of around 370,000 clones listed, about 90% are singletons. This rearrangement joins TRBV2 to TRBJ1-2; TRBD1 matches 8 bases. Input material: peripheral blood. This TCR was recovered from a woman aged 18-30 years who had recovered from COVID-19. CDR3 bases: TGTGCCAGCAATCCAGGGGGCTCGGTTTATGGCTACACCTTC. This translates into CASNPGGSVYGYTF.